Given below is one T cell receptor beta chain in context. The data were obtained in a study of blood T cell repertoires in COVID-19. The assay was immunoSEQ multiplex PCR, and TCRdb's table has in-frame clones only and misses some. The profile shows approximately 270,000 clones, around 82% of them singletons. J lost 0 bases, V lost 4 bases, and 6 bases had no gene match. Germline assignment: CDR1 MDHEN and CDR2 SYDVKM. CDR3 length equals 16 residues. Material for sequencing was peripheral blood. This sequence joins TRBV28 and TRBJ2-1; 7 nucleotides line up with TRBD1. The clonotype originates from a human donor with COVID-19, enrolled during active disease. The donor label of this sample is uncertain. CDR3 region: CASSSNQGDSYNEQFF. CDR3 DNA sequence: TGTGCCAGCAGTTCCAACCAGGGGGACTCCTACAATGAGCAGTTCTTC. Filled out from reference TRBV28 and TRBJ2-1, the complete variable domain reads DVKVTQSSRYLVKRTGEKVFLECVQDMDHENMFWYRQDPGLGLRLIYFSYDVKMKEKGDIPEGYSVSREKKERFSLILESASTNQTSMYLCASSSNQGDSYNEQFFGPGTRLTVL.